The source of this T cell receptor beta chain is a study of T cell responses to AZD1222 COVID-19 vaccine. TCRdb's copy holds only in-frame clones and misses some; the assay was immunoSEQ multiplex PCR. The data show about 48,000 clones, about 91% seen once. The CDR3 is 12 amino acids. V lost 3 bases and J lost 5, with 5 bases in between. Germline-derived CDR1 and CDR2 are SEHNR and FQNEAQ (reference sequence). Worth noting for this clone: Its target is not known.

Second-dose groups at about 4 or about 12 weeks were pooled. Study results and limitations: Two AZD1222 administrations were followed by greater Spike-specific TCR breadth and depth.

The J gene is TRBJ1-5, the V gene TRBV7-9, with no clear D. This TCR came from an adult who received the AZD1222 COVID-19 vaccine. Here the sequenced sample was peripheral blood, taken 28 days after the second AZD1222 dose. As DNA, the CDR3 is TGTGCCAGCAGCTTCCCCGATCAGCCCCAGCATTTT. It encodes CASSFPDQPQHF.